The entry that follows covers one T cell receptor beta chain sequence. As yet, its antigen is unknown. The table came from immunoSEQ multiplex PCR; TCRdb's copy has only in-frame clones and leaves some out. The repertoire consists of around 1,700 clones, with roughly 87% occurring once and the leading ten covering 9.3%. Steroid-refractory graft-versus-host disease after allogeneic hematopoietic cell transplant qualified adults for prospective research-autopsy enrollment. Trimming took off 3 bases at V and 8 bases at J, with 11 bases between the two ends. The CDR3 is made up of 12 amino acids. This specimen comes from a study of tissue T cells after allogeneic stem cell transplantation. Study-level results: Motif-based clustering found tissue-specific repertoire signatures shared across patients, though few clones were shared.

The source is a male patient older than 55 with steroid-refractory graft-versus-host disease after an allogeneic stem cell transplant. Some T cells could come from the graft donor. The genes are TRBV5-3 and TRBJ1-1, with D uncertain. TRBV5-3 is marked as an open reading frame, function uncertain. The sample consisted of stomach tissue, taken at autopsy. The CDR3 DNA reads as TGTGCCAGAAGCTACGGAGGCGCCGAAGCTTTCTTT. This codes for CARSYGGAEAFF.